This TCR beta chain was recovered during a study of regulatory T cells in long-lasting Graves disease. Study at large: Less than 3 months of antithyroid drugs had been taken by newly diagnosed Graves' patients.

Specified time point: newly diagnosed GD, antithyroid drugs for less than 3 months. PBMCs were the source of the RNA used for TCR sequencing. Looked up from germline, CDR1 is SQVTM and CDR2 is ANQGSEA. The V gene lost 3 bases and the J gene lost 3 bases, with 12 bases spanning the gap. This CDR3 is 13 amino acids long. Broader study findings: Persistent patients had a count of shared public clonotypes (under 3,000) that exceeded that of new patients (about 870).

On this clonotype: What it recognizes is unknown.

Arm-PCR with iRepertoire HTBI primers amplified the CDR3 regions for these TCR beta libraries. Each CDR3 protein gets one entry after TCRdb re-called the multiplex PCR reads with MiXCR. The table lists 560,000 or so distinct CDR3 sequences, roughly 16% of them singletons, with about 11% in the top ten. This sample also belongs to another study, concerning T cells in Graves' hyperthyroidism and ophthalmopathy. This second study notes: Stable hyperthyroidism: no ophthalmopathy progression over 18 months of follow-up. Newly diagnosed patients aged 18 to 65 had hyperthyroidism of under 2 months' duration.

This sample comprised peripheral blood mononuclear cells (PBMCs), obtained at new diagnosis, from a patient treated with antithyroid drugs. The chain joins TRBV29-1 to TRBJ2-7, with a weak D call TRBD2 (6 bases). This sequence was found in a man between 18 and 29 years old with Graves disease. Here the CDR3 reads CSVDRPGGYEQYF. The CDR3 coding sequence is TGCAGCGTTGATCGTCCCGGGGGCTACGAGCAGTACTTC.